The clone carrying this TCR beta chain appeared a few times. The antigen remains undetermined. This sample is part of a study of cytotoxic CD8 clonotypes in ibrutinib-treated CLL. TCRdb's copy holds only in-frame clones and misses some; the assay was immunoSEQ multiplex PCR. The table has 90,000 to 100,000 clones, more than 75% seen once. Whole-study results and caveats: Baseline levels were approached again at progression, after clonality had risen at ibrutinib response.

V trimming: 0 bases; J trimming: 6 bases; junction bases outside the gene matches: 4. The germline V gene has CDR1 SGHTA and CDR2 FQGTGA. The CDR3 is made up of 15 amino acids. This rearrangement joins TRBV7-3 to TRBJ2-2, with TRBD1 matching over 7 bases. The sample here was PBMCs, taken after 12 months of ibrutinib treatment. This clonotype was obtained from a human donor with chronic lymphocytic leukemia. The CDR3 nucleotides are TGTGCCAGCAGCTTAACGGCCACAGGGGCCGGGGAGCTGTTTTTT. Amino acids: CASSLTATGAGELFF.